These 26 T cell receptor beta chains were sequenced from one sample in a study of T-cell reconstitution after alpha-beta-depleted transplantation in children. Unique molecular identifiers tagged the TCRbeta library. TCRdb independently ran MiXCR on the PCR reads; one entry per CDR3 protein. The table records roughly 610,000 distinct CDR3 sequences, roughly a tenth of them present only once. Sequences were derived from PBMCs from the stem cell graft donor, sampled from the stem cell graft. The receptor source for this set is a human donor who donated a stem cell graft to a child with acute myeloid leukemia.

V usage is TRBV29-1 and J usage is TRBJ1-5, with a possible D match to TRBD1 (6 bases). The germline V and J ends were trimmed by 4 bases and 2 bases, with 12 bases remaining between them. The CDR3 loop spans 14 amino acids. Per germline, CDR1 SQVTM and CDR2 ANQGSEA. The CDR3 region is CSVAAAGGNQPQHF. The CDR3 DNA reads as TGCAGCGTTGCCGCGGCAGGGGGCAATCAGCCCCAGCATTTT. The complete variable domain, with remaining parts taken from reference TRBV29-1 and TRBJ1-5, reads SAVISQKPSRDICQRGTSLTIQCQVDSQVTMMFWYRQQPGQSLTLIATANQGSEATYESGFVIDKFPISRPNLTFSTLTVSNMSPEDSSIYLCSVAAAGGNQPQHFGDGTRLSIL.

This clonotype was counted only a few times. V gene TRBV5-1 combines with J gene TRBJ2-1; TRBD2 matches 8 bases. The CDR3 spans 13 residues. Per germline, CDR1 SGHRS and CDR2 YFSETQ. V shed 2 bases and J 15 bases; nucleotides not matched to a gene: 10. In DNA form, the CDR3 reads TGCGCCAGCAGCTTTCAGCGGGAGCCCCTACGGTTCTTC. Residues: CASSFQREPLRFF. Based on the CDR3 plus reference TRBV5-1 and TRBJ2-1, the full variable domain is KAGVTQTPRYLIKTRGQQVTLSCSPISGHRSVSWYQQTPGQGLQFLFEYFSETQRNKGNFPGRFSGRQFSNSRSEMNVSTLELGDSALYLCASSFQREPLRFFGPGTRLTVL.

Only one count was recorded for this clonotype. V gene TRBV5-1 combines with J gene TRBJ1-2; D call uncertain. The germline CDR1 and CDR2 sequences are SGHRS and YFSETQ. The V gene lost 0 bases and the J gene lost 4 bases, with 7 bases spanning the gap. This CDR3 region has 13 residues. The CDR3 region is CASSLESPYGYTF. Written as DNA, the CDR3 is TGCGCCAGCAGCTTGGAATCCCCCTATGGCTACACCTTC.

This clonotype came up many times. The V call is TRBV29-1, the J call TRBJ2-7, with TRBD2 identical over 9 bases. Germline values: CDR1 SQVTM, CDR2 ANQGSEA. The CDR3 spans 13 residues. Trimming took 5 bases from V and 3 from J; bases not matched to a gene: 5. The CDR3 here is CSVPGTSSYEQYF. The DNA for the CDR3 is TGCAGCGTTCCTGGGACTAGCAGCTACGAGCAGTACTTC.

The rearrangement links TRBV6-5 to TRBJ2-5, with 9 bases fitting TRBD1. This CDR3 is built from 14 residues. Germline CDR1 MNHEY, CDR2 SVGAGI. The junction had 8 bases not matched to a gene; V was cut back by 2 bases and J by 10 bases. The CDR3 protein is CASSYGWDRVNQYF. CDR3 coding DNA: TGTGCCAGCAGTTACGGGTGGGACAGGGTTAACCAGTACTTC.

This clonotype was recorded at least ten times. This chain connects TRBV29-1 to TRBJ2-7; the match to TRBD1 covers 7 bases. V was clipped by 3 bases and J by 7 bases; unmatched bases: 9. CDR3 length: 13 residues. CDR1 is SQVTM, CDR2 ANQGSEA, per germline. The CDR3 is CSVDDRTGLEQYF. The CDR3, as DNA: TGCAGCGTTGACGACCGGACAGGTTTGGAGCAGTACTTC.

The chain couples TRBV20-1 to TRBJ1-3; 7 bases are shared with TRBD1. Germline loops: CDR1 DFQATT, CDR2 SNEGSKA (reference sequence). The CDR3 has 14 residues. The V and J ends lost 3 bases and 0 bases, in that order; junction bases with no gene match: 2. CDR3 in DNA: TGCAGTGCTAGCAGGGGGAGCTCTGGAAACACCATATATTTT. It specifies CSASRGSSGNTIYF.

The table lists this clonotype with many counts. The rearrangement uses TRBV6-1 and TRBJ1-1, with D uncertain. The CDR3 is 13 residues long. The germline gives CDR1 MNHNS, CDR2 SASEGT. The V gene lost 4 bases and the J gene lost 0 bases, with 6 bases spanning the gap. The CDR3 region is CASSVQMNTEAFF. The DNA of the CDR3 is TGTGCCAGCAGTGTCCAAATGAACACTGAAGCTTTCTTT.

This clonotype was seen only a few times. The chain employs TRBV27 and TRBJ1-5; tentative D call: TRBD1 (5 bases). CDR1 and CDR2 (germline): MNHEY, SMNVEV (reference sequence). This CDR3 contains 17 residues. V lost 5 bases and J lost 4, with 21 bases in between. The CDR3 nucleotides read TGTGCCAGCAGTGTCAACTCGGGACCTTTAACTAATCAGCCCCAGCATTTT. This encodes CASSVNSGPLTNQPQHF.

This clonotype was picked up a small number of times. The chain links TRBV20-1 to TRBJ1-1; D remains ambiguous. The CDR3 is 12 residues long. Germline loops: CDR1 DFQATT, CDR2 SNEGSKA (reference sequence). V gave up 5 bases and J gave up 1 base, with 8 bases separating them. This CDR3 reads CSALEQNTEAFF. In DNA, the CDR3 is TGCAGTGCTCTAGAGCAGAACACTGAAGCTTTCTTT.

This clonotype was seen at least ten times. The chain combines TRBV12-3 or TRBV12-4 with TRBJ1-5, with D unclear. CDR3 length equals 15 residues. Trimming cost V 7 bases and J 6 bases, with 19 bases left between them. CDR3 in amino acids: CASTNLVGSGQPQHF. DNA of the CDR3: TGTGCCAGCACGAACCTCGTGGGGTCAGGTCAGCCCCAGCATTTT.

This sequence joins TRBV29-1 and TRBJ1-4, with D unclear. Trimming took off 4 bases at V and 5 bases at J, with 14 bases between the two ends. CDR1 SQVTM and CDR2 ANQGSEA come from the germline V gene. The CDR3 spans 14 residues. The DNA of the CDR3 is TGCAGCGTTGGTGACGAAGGAGTCAATGAAAAACTGTTTTTT. This sequence encodes CSVGDEGVNEKLFF.

This chain joins TRBV20-1 and TRBJ2-5, with 12 bases aligning to TRBD2. Trimming removed 4 bases from V and 2 bases from J; junction bases left unmatched: 2. The CDR3 consists of 14 residues. Germline CDR1 is DFQATT and CDR2 is SNEGSKA (reference sequence). The CDR3 region has the DNA TGCAGTGCTACTAGCGGGAGGGGACAAGAGACCCAGTACTTC. Translating it yields CSATSGRGQETQYF.

This clonotype has ten or more counts. The J gene is TRBJ2-2, the V gene TRBV7-2; 7 bases match TRBD1. The CDR3 loop spans 14 amino acids. The J segment lost 5 bases and the V segment lost 2 bases, leaving 2 bases of the junction unmatched. The germline gives CDR1 SGHTA, CDR2 FQGNSA. This CDR3 reads CASSLRQGTGELFF. For the CDR3, the DNA is TGTGCCAGCAGCTTAAGACAGGGAACCGGGGAGCTGTTTTTT. The full variable domain, its missing parts supplied by reference TRBV7-2 and TRBJ2-2, is GAGVSQSPSNKVTEKGKDVELRCDPISGHTALYWYRQSLGQGLEFLIYFQGNSAPDKSGLPSDRFSAERTGGSVSTLTIQRTQQEDSAVYLCASSLRQGTGELFFGEGSRLTVL.

This clonotype occurred many times. The chain uses TRBV6-1 and TRBJ2-7; 7 nucleotides match TRBD2. The CDR3 extends over 13 amino acids. Germline assignment: CDR1 MNHNS and CDR2 SASEGT. Germline trimming cut 6 bases from V and 3 bases from J; bases unmatched to any gene: 5. DNA for the CDR3: TGTGCCAGCAGGCTAGCGGAGTTCTACGAGCAGTACTTC. Translating gives CASRLAEFYEQYF.

This clonotype was detected many times. The chain couples TRBV29-1 to TRBJ1-1; D is unclear. The germline V gene has CDR1 SQVTM and CDR2 ANQGSEA. The CDR3 covers 10 residues. CDR3 in DNA: TGCTGCGGTCGGAACACTGAAGCTTTCTTT. This encodes CCGRNTEAFF.

At least ten counts were recorded for this clonotype. The chain uses TRBV9 and TRBJ2-1; D perhaps matches TRBD2 (6 bases). The V end was cut by 1 base, the J end by 0 bases, with 14 bases between. This CDR3 is built from 17 residues. Germline CDR1 and CDR2: SGDLS and YYNGEE. CDR3 in DNA: TGTGCCAGCAGCGTACAAGCGGGCCTAAGCTCCTACAATGAGCAGTTCTTC. Translated, it gives CASSVQAGLSSYNEQFF.

This rearrangement joins TRBV20-1 to TRBJ2-3; 10 bases map to TRBD2. The length of the CDR3 is 16 residues. The V gene's germline CDR1 is DFQATT and CDR2 SNEGSKA (reference sequence). With 0 bases clipped from V and 5 bases from J, the junction kept 8 bases outside the gene matches. CDR3: CSARDQTSGNLDTQYF. The CDR3 nucleotides are TGCAGTGCTAGAGATCAAACTAGCGGGAACCTAGATACGCAGTATTTT.

This clonotype has a count of ten or more. The chain carries TRBV7-9 and TRBJ2-7, with TRBD2 as a possible D gene (6 bases). Germline V gene sequence: CDR1 SEHNR, CDR2 FQNEAQ (reference sequence). The CDR3 covers 14 residues. With 7 bases removed from V and 0 bases from J, the gap between germline ends came to 13 bases. The CDR3 loop reads CASTSGESSYEQYF. The DNA of the CDR3 is TGTGCCAGCACCTCGGGAGAATCCTCCTACGAGCAGTACTTC.

This clonotype was seen a handful of times. CDR3 coding DNA: TGCGCCAGCAGCTCGACGGGACTAGCGGGAGGGGAGCAGTTCTTC. Protein: CASSSTGLAGGEQFF. The chain uses TRBV5-1 and TRBJ2-1; 16 bases are shared with TRBD2. Unmatched junction bases numbered 4, after V lost 3 bases and J lost 10 bases. There are 15 residues in the CDR3. Per germline, CDR1 SGHRS and CDR2 YFSETQ. Full variable domain (rest looked up from reference TRBV5-1 and TRBJ2-1): KAGVTQTPRYLIKTRGQQVTLSCSPISGHRSVSWYQQTPGQGLQFLFEYFSETQRNKGNFPGRFSGRQFSNSRSEMNVSTLELGDSALYLCASSSTGLAGGEQFFGPGTRLTVL.

V usage is TRBV6-2 or TRBV6-3 and J usage is TRBJ2-7; no clear D gene. V shed 8 bases and J shed 2 bases, with 16 bases lying between them. Per germline, CDR1 MNHEY and CDR2 SVGEGT. The CDR3 totals 14 residues. The CDR3, as DNA: TGTGCCAGCGGAGATAGTGGGCGGACCTACGAGCAGTACTTC. It is translated as CASGDSGRTYEQYF.

This clonotype appeared many times. The V and J genes are TRBV5-1 and TRBJ2-7, with D perhaps matching TRBD1 or TRBD2 (5 bases each). V lost 4 bases, J lost 3 bases, and 11 bases lay in between. This CDR3 has 13 amino acids. The germline V gene has CDR1 SGHRS and CDR2 YFSETQ. CDR3 DNA: TGCGCCAGCAGCAGGGACGGAAACTACGAGCAGTACTTC. It codes for CASSRDGNYEQYF.

This clonotype was recorded many times. This sequence joins TRBV4-3 and TRBJ2-1; D may be TRBD2 (5 bases). V gave up 4 bases and J gave up 8 bases, with 15 bases separating them. Germline V CDR1 and CDR2: LGHNA, YSLEER. The CDR3 is made up of 14 amino acids. The CDR3 sequence is CASSPTGMDYEQFF. The CDR3 bases are TGCGCCAGCAGCCCTACTGGGATGGACTATGAGCAGTTCTTC.

The sample holds many counts of this clonotype. The V call is TRBV20-1, the J call TRBJ2-1; the D is unclear. Looked up from germline, CDR1 is DFQATT and CDR2 is SNEGSKA (reference sequence). The CDR3 totals 13 residues. Trimming stripped 3 bases from V and 0 bases from J, with 6 bases between. The CDR3 spells CSARESSYNEQFF. CDR3 DNA sequence: TGCAGTGCTAGGGAGAGCTCCTACAATGAGCAGTTCTTC.

This clonotype came up many times. The gene calls are TRBV7-2 and TRBJ2-4, with 9 bases matching TRBD1. The CDR3 sequence is 17 residues long. Per the germline V gene, CDR1 is SGHTA and CDR2 is FQGNSA. The junction had 14 bases not matched to a gene; V was cut back by 5 bases and J by 6 bases. The CDR3 bases are TGTGCCAGCAGCCTACGGGCGAGGACAGGGGATGGAAACATTCAGTACTTC. It translates to CASSLRARTGDGNIQYF. Together with reference TRBV7-2 and TRBJ2-4, the CDR3 gives the full variable domain: GAGVSQSPSNKVTEKGKDVELRCDPISGHTALYWYRQSLGQGLEFLIYFQGNSAPDKSGLPSDRFSAERTGGSVSTLTIQRTQQEDSAVYLCASSLRARTGDGNIQYFGAGTRLSVL.

This clonotype was seen many times. CDR3 protein: CASSLGDRGLADTQYF. As DNA, the CDR3 is TGCGCCAGCAGCTTGGGGGACAGGGGGTTGGCAGATACGCAGTATTTT. The chain couples TRBV5-1 to TRBJ2-3; 11 nucleotides match TRBD1. This CDR3 comprises 16 residues. Germline V gene lookup returns CDR1 SGHRS and CDR2 YFSETQ. J lost 4 bases, V lost 0 bases, and 4 bases had no gene match.